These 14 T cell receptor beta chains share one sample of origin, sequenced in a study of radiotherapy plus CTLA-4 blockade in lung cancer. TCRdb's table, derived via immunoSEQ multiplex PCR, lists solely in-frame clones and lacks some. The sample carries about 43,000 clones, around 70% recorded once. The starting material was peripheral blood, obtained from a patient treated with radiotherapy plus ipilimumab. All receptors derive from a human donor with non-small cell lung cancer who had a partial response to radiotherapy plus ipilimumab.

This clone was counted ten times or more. CDR3 sequence (DNA): TGTGCCAGCAGTTCCCTACGGGACAGGGGTAACATAAACTATGGCTACACCTTC. Protein product: CASSSLRDRGNINYGYTF. The chain links TRBV27 to TRBJ1-2; 10 bases align to TRBD1. CDR1 is MNHEY, CDR2 SMNVEV, per germline (reference sequence). V was pared by 4 bases and J by 2 bases, with 13 bases of the junction left unmatched. The CDR3 has 18 amino acids.

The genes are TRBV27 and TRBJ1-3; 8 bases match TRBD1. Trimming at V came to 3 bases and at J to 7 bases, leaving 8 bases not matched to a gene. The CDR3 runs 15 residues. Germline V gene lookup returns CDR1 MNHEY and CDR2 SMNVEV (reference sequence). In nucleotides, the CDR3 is TGTGCCAGCAGTTTTTCAGGACAGGGAAATAACACCATATATTTT. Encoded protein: CASSFSGQGNNTIYF.

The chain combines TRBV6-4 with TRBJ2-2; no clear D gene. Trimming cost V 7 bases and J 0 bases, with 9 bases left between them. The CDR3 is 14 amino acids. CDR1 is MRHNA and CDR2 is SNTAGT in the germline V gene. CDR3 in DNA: TGTGCCAGCACCGACACAACGAACACCGGGGAGCTGTTTTTT. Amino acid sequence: CASTDTTNTGELFF.

CDR3 in amino acids: CASSLLRRTSALFYEQYF. DNA for the CDR3: TGTGCCAGCAGCTTGCTCCGGCGGACTAGCGCCCTTTTCTACGAGCAGTACTTC. The chain joins TRBV5-6 to TRBJ2-7; the match to TRBD2 covers 9 bases. The J segment lost 3 bases and the V segment lost 1 base, leaving 14 bases of the junction unmatched. The CDR3 totals 18 residues. Looked up from germline, CDR1 is SGHDT and CDR2 is YYEEEE.

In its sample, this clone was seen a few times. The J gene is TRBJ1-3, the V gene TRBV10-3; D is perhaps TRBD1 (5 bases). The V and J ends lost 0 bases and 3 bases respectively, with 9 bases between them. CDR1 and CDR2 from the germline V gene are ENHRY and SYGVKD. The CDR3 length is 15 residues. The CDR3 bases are TGTGCCATCAGTGAGTCGACAGCCATTGGAAACACCATATATTTT. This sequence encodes CAISESTAIGNTIYF.

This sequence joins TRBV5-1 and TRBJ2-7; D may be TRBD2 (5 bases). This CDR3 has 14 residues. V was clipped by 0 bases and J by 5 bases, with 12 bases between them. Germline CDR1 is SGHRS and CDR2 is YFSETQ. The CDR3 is CASSLAQAGDEQYF. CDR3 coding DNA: TGCGCCAGCAGCTTGGCCCAGGCCGGGGACGAGCAGTACTTC.

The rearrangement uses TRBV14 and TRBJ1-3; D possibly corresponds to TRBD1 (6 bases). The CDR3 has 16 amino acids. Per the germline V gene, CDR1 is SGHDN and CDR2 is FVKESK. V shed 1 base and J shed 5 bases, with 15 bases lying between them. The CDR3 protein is CASSQGLWGLRNTIYF. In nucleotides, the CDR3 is TGTGCCAGCAGCCAAGGACTTTGGGGGCTTCGAAACACCATATATTTT.

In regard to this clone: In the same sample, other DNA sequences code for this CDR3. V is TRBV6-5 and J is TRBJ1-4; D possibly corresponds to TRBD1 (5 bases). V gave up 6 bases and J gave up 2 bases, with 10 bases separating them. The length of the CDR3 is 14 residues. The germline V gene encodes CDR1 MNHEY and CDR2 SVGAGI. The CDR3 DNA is TGTGCCAGCAGGCAGGGACTTACTAATGAAAAACTGTTTTTT. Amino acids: CASRQGLTNEKLFF.

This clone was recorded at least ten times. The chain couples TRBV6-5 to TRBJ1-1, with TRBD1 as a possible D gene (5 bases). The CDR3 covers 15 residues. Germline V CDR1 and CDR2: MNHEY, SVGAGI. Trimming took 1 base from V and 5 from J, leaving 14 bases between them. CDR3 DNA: TGTGCCAGCAGTTACTTCAGCGGGGCGAGAACTGAAGCTTTCTTT. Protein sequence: CASSYFSGARTEAFF.

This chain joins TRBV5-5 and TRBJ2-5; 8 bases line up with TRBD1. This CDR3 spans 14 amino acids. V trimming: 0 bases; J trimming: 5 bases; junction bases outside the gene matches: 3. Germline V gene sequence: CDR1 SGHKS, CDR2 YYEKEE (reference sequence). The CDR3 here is CASSLAGTGETQYF. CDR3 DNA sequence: TGTGCCAGCAGCTTGGCCGGGACAGGTGAGACCCAGTACTTC.

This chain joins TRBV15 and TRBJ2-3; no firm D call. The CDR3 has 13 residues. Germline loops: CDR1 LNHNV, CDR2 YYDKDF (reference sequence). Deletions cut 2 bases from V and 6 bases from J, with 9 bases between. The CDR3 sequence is CATSRRSEDTQYF. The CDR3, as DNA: TGTGCCACCAGCAGAAGGAGTGAGGATACGCAGTATTTT. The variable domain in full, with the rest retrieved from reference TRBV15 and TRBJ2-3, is DAMVIQNPRYQVTQFGKPVTLSCSQTLNHNVMYWYQQKSSQAPKLLFHYYDKDFNNEADTPDNFQSRRPNTSFCFLDIRSPGLGDTAMYLCATSRRSEDTQYFGPGTRLTVL.

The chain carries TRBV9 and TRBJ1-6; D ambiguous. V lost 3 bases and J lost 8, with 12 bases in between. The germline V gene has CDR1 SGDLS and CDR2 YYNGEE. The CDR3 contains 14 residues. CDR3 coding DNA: TGTGCCAGCAGCGCGCATATGGGAGATTCACCCCTCCACTTT. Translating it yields CASSAHMGDSPLHF.

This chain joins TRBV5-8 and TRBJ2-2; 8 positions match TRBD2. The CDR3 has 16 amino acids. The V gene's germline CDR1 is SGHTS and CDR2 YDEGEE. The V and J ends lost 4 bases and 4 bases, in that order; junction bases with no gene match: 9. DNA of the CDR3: TGTGCCAGCAGCCAATATCGGACTAGCAGCACCGGGGAGCTGTTTTTT. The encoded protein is CASSQYRTSSTGELFF. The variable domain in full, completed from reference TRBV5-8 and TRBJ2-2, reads EAGVTQSPTHLIKTRGQQATLRCSPISGHTSVYWYQQALGLGLQFLLWYDEGEERNRGNFPPRFSGRQFPNYSSELNVNALELEDSALYLCASSQYRTSSTGELFFGEGSRLTVL.

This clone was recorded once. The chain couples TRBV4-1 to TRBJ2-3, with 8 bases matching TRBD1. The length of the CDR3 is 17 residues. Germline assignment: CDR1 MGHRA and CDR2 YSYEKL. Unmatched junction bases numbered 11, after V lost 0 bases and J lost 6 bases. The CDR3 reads CASSQDLGRGRRDTQYF. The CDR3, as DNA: TGCGCCAGCAGCCAAGATCTTGGCAGGGGGCGCCGCGATACGCAGTATTTT.